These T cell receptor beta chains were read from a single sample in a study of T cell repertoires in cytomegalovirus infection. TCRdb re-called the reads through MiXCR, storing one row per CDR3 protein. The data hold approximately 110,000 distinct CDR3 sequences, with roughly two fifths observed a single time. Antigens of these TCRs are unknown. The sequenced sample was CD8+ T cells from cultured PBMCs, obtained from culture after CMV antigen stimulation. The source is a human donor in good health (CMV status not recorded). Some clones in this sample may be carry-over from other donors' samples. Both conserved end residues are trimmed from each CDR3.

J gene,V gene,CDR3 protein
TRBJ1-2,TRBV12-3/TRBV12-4,ASSFGSNYGYT
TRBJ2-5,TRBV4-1,ASSSPGQYQETQY
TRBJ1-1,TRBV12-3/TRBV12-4,ASSLGSSNTEAF
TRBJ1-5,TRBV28,ASSPSTPRGGDQPQH
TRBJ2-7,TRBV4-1,ASSHTDGLEQY
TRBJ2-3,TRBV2,ASSEPLGFWSTQY
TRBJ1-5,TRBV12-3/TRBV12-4,AAGQTNQPQH
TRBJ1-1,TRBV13,ASSKWTGIGTEAF
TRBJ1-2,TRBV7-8,ASSAPGTDYGYT
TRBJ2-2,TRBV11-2,ASSYDFGASGGAGELF
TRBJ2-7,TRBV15,ATSRERTGGSYEQY
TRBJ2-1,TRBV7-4,ASSLEVLVFLRDEQF
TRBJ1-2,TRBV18,ASSTRDSNYGYT
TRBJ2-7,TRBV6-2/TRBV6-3,ASTKTLAYEQY
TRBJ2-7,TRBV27,ASSVGTGPYEQY
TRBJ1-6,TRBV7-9,ASSLAGADYSPLH
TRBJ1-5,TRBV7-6,ASSTGQGKQPQH
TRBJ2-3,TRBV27,ASKRGTSTDTQY
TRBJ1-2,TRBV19,ASSPMGIYGYT
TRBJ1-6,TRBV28,ASTTWGSTYNSPLH
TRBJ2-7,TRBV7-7,ASSLDQGSYEQY
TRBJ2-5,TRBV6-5,ASSYSRDGPQY
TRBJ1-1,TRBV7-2,ASSPPPGLDTEAF
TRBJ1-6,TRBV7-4,ASSFEGYNSPLH
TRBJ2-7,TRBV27,ASSLSEGASSYEQY
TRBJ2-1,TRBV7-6,ASSLGRVNEQF
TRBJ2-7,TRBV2,ASRDRGGPGYEQY
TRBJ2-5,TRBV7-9,ASSSVVGGETQY
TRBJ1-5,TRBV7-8,ASSLPFSNQPQH
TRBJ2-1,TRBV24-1,ATSDPLWGADNEQF
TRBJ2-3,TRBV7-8,ASSLLGTSTDTQY
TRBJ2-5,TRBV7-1,ASSSTGPPMGTQY
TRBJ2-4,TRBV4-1,ASSQYRILAKNIQY
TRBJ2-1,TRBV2,ASTEGQGAYNEQF
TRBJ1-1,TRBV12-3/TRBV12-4,ASSPQGFGEAF
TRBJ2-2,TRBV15,ATTPTSGVNTGELF
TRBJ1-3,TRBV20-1,SALRQGRAGNTIY
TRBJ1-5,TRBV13,ASSSENQPQH
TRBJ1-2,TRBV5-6,ASSLKRDRYGYT
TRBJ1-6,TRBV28,ASSTGAPLH
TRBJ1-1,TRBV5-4,ASSTEWTGARGEEAF
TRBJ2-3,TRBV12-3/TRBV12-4,ASSYDKRGIADTQY
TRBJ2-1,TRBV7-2,ASSLLTPNEQF
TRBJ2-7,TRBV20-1,SARQLGTSSYEQY
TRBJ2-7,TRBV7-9,ASSLPRDRAVLEQY
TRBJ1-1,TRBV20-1,SARVGNTEAF
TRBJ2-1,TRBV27,ASSLTTGENNEQF
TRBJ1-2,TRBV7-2,ASSSPDRVALYGYT